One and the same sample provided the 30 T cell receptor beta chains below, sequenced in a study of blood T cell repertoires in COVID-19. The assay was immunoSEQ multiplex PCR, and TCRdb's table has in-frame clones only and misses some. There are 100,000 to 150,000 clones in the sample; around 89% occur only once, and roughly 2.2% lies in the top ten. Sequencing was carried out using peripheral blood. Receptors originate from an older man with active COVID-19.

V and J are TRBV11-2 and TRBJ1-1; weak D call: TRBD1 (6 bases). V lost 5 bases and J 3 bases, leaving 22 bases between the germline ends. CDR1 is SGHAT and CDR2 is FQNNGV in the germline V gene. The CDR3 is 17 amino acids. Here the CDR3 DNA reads TGTGCCAGCAGCCATTCCAAGTGGACAGTAGGGTACACTGAAGCTTTCTTT. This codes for CASSHSKWTVGYTEAFF.

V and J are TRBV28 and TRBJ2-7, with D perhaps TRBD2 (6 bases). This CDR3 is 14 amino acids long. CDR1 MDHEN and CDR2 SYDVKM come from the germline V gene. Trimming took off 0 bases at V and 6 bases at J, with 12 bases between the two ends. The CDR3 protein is CASSLWAGLPEQYF. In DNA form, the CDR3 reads TGTGCCAGCAGTTTATGGGCGGGGTTACCCGAGCAGTACTTC. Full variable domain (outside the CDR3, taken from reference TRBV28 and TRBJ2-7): DVKVTQSSRYLVKRTGEKVFLECVQDMDHENMFWYRQDPGLGLRLIYFSYDVKMKEKGDIPEGYSVSREKKERFSLILESASTNQTSMYLCASSLWAGLPEQYFGPGTRLTVT.

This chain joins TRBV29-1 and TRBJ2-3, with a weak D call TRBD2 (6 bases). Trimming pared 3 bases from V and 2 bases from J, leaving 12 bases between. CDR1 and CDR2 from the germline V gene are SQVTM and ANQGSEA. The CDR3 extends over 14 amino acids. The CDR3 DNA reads TGCAGCGTTGATGCTAGCGCCTACACAGATACGCAGTATTTT. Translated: CSVDASAYTDTQYF.

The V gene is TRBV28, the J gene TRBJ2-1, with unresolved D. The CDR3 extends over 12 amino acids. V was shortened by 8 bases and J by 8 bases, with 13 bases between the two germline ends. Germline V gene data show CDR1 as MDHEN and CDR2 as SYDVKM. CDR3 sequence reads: CASSTRVDEQFF. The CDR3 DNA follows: TGTGCCAGCTCCACCCGGGTGGATGAGCAGTTCTTC.

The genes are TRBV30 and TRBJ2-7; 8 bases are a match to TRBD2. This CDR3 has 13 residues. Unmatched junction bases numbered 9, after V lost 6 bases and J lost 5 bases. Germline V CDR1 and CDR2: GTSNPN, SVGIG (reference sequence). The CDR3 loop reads CACTGTRVDEQYF. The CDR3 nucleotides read TGTGCCTGCACCGGGACTAGAGTAGACGAGCAGTACTTC.

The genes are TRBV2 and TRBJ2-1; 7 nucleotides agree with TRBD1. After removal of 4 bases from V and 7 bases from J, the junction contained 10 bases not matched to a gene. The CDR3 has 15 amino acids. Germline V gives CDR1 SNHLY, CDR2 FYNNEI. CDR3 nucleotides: TGTGCCAGCAGTGTGAATCAAGCCAGGGGGAATGAGCAGTTCTTC. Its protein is CASSVNQARGNEQFF.

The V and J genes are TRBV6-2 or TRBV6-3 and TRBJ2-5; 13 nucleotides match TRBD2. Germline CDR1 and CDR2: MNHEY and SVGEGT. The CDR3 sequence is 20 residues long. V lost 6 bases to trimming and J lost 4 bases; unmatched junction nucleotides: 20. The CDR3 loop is CASSPSSQGLAGRKGETQYF. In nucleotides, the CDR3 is TGTGCCAGCAGCCCTTCCTCCCAGGGACTAGCGGGAAGAAAAGGAGAGACCCAGTACTTC.

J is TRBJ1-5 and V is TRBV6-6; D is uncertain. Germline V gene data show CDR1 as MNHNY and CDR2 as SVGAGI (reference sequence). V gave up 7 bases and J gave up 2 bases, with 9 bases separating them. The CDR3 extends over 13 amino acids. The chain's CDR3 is CASIYAGNQPQHF. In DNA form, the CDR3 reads TGTGCCAGCATCTATGCCGGCAATCAGCCCCAGCATTTT.

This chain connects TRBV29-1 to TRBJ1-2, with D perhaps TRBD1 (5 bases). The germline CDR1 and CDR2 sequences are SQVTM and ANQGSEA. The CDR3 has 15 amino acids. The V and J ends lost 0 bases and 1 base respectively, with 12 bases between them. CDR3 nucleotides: TGCAGCGTTGAAGATCGTTGGACACATAACTATGGCTACACCTTC. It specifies CSVEDRWTHNYGYTF.

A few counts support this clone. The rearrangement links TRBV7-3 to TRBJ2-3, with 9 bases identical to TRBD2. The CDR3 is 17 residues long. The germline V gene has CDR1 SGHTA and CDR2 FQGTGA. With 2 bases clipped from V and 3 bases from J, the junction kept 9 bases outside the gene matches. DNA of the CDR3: TGTGCCAGCAGCTTAGGTCGAGCGGGAGGTAGGACAGATACGCAGTATTTT. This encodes CASSLGRAGGRTDTQYF.

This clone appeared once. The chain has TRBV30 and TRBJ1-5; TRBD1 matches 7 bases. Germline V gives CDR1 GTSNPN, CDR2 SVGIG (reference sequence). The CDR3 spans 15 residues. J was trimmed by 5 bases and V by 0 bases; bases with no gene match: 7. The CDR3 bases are TGTGCCTGGAGTGTAGGGGGCCAGGGAGATCAGCCCCAGCATTTT. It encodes CAWSVGGQGDQPQHF.

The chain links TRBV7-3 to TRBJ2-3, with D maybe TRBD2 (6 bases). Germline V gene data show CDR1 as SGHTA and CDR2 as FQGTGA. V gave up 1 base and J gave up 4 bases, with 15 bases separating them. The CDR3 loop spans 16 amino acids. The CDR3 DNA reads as TGTGCCAGCAGCTTAAGCCCCCCGGGAGTGGCAGATACGCAGTATTTT. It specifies CASSLSPPGVADTQYF.

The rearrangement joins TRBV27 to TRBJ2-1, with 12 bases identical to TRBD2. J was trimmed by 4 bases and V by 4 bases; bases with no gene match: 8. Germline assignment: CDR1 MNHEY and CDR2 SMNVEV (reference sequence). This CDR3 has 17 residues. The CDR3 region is CASSSGTSGPFYNEQFF. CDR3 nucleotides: TGTGCCAGCAGTTCCGGGACTAGCGGGCCCTTTTACAATGAGCAGTTCTTC.

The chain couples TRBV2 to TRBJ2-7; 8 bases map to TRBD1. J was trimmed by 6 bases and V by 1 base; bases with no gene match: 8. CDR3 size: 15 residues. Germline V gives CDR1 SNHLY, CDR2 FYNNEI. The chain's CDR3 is CASSEVRQGAGEQYF. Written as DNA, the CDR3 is TGTGCCAGCAGTGAAGTGCGCCAGGGGGCTGGCGAGCAGTACTTC.

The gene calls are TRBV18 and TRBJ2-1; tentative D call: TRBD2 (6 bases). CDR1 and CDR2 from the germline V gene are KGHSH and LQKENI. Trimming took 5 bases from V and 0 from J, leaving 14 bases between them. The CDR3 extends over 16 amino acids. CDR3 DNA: TGTGCCAGCTCAGCGGGACCCATGAGCTCCTACAATGAGCAGTTCTTC. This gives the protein CASSAGPMSSYNEQFF.

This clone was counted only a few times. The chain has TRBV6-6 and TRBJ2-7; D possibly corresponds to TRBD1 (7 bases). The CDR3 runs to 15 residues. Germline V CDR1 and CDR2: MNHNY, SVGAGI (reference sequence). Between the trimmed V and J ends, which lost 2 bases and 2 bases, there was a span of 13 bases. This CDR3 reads CASSYRAGGTYEQYF. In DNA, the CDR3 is TGTGCCAGCAGTTACAGGGCAGGGGGGACCTACGAGCAGTACTTC.

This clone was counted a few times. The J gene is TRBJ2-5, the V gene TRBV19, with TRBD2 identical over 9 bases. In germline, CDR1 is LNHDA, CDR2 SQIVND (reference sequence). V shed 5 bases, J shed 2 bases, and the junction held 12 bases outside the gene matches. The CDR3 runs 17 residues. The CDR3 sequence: CASSPLRGAGGQETQYF. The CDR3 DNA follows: TGTGCCAGTAGTCCCCTCAGGGGAGCGGGGGGACAAGAGACCCAGTACTTC.

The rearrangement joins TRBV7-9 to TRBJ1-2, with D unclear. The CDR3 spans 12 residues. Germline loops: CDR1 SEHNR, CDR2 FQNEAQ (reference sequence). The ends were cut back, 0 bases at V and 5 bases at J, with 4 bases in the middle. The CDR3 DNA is TGTGCCAGCAGCTTAGCGACATATGGCTACACCTTC. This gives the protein CASSLATYGYTF.

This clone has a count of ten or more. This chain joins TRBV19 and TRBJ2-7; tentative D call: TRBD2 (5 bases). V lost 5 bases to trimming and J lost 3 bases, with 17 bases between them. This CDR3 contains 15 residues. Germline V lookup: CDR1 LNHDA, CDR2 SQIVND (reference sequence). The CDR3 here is CASSSLEGFIYEQYF. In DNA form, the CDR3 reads TGTGCCAGTAGTTCACTAGAGGGCTTTATCTACGAGCAGTACTTC.

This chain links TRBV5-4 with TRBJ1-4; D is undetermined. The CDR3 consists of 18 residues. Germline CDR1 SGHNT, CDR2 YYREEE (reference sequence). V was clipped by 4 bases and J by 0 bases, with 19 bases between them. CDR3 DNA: TGTGCCAGCAGCCCCGGGAGGCATTCGAGTGCAACTAATGAAAAACTGTTTTTT. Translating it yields CASSPGRHSSATNEKLFF.

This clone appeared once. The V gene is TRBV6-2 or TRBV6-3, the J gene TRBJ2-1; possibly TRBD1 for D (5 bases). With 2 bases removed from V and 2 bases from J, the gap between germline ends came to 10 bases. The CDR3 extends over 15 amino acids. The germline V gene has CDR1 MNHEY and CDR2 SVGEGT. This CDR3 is CASSYLPGPYNEQFF. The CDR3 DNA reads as TGTGCCAGCAGTTACCTCCCAGGGCCCTACAATGAGCAGTTCTTC.

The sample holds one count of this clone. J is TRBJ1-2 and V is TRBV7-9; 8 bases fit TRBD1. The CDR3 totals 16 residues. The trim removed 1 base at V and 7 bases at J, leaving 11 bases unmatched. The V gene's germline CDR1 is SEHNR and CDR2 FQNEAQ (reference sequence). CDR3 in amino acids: CASSLEGGRGPRGYTF. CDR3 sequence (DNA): TGTGCCAGCAGCTTAGAAGGCGGCAGGGGGCCACGTGGCTACACCTTC.

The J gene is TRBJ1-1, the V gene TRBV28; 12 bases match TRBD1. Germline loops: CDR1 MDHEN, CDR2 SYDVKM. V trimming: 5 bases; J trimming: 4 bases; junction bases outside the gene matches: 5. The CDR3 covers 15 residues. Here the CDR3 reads CASSPWGQGATEAFF. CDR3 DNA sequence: TGTGCCAGCAGTCCTTGGGGACAGGGGGCCACTGAAGCTTTCTTT. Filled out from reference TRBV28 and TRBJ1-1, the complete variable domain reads DVKVTQSSRYLVKRTGEKVFLECVQDMDHENMFWYRQDPGLGLRLIYFSYDVKMKEKGDIPEGYSVSREKKERFSLILESASTNQTSMYLCASSPWGQGATEAFFGQGTRLTVV.

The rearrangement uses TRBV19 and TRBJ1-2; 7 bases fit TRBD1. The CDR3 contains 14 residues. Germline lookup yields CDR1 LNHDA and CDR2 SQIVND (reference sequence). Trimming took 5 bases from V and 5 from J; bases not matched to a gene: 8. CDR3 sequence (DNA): TGTGCCAGTAGTCCCGGGACAGAGCTTTATGGCTACACCTTC. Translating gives CASSPGTELYGYTF.

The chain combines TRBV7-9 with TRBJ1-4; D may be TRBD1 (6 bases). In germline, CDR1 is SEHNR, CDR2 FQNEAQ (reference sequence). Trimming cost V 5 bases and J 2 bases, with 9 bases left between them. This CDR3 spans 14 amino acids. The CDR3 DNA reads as TGTGCCAGCAGCCGCGGGGGCACTAATGAAAAACTGTTTTTT. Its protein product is CASSRGGTNEKLFF.

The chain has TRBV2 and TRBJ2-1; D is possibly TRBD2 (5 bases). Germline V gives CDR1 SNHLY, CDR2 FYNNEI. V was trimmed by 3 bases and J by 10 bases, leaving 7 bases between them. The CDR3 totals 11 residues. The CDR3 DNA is TGTGCCAGCAGTGAGCGGAGGGAGCAGTTCTTC. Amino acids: CASSERREQFF.

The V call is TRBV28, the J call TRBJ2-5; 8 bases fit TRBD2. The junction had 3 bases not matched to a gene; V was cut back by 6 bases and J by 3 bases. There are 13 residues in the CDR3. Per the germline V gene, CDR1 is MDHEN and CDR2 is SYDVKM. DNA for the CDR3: TGTGCCAGCAGGGCGGGAGGTAAAGAGACCCAGTACTTC. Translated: CASRAGGKETQYF.

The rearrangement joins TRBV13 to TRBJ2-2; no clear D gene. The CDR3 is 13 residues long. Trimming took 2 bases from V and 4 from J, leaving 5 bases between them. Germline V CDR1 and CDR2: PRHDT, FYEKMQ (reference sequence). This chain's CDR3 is CASSLIGTGELFF. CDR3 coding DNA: TGTGCCAGCAGCTTAATCGGCACCGGGGAGCTGTTTTTT.

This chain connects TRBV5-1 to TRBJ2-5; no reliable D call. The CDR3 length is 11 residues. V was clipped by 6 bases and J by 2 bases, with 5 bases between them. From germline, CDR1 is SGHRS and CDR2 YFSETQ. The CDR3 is CASTGQETQYF. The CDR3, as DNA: TGCGCCAGCACAGGTCAAGAGACCCAGTACTTC.

As DNA, the CDR3 is TGTGCCAGCAGTTTCCCCCGGACTAGCGGGAGGCCACAAGAGACCCAGTACTTC. Encoded protein: CASSFPRTSGRPQETQYF. This sequence joins TRBV28 and TRBJ2-5; 14 bases map to TRBD2. The V gene's germline CDR1 is MDHEN and CDR2 SYDVKM. This CDR3 is built from 18 residues. V lost 3 bases and J lost 2; bases outside the gene matches: 8. Variable domain in full (rest from reference TRBV28 and TRBJ2-5): DVKVTQSSRYLVKRTGEKVFLECVQDMDHENMFWYRQDPGLGLRLIYFSYDVKMKEKGDIPEGYSVSREKKERFSLILESASTNQTSMYLCASSFPRTSGRPQETQYFGPGTRLLVL.